This T cell receptor beta chain was obtained from a study of cytomegalovirus exposure and HLA in healthy donors. The CDR3 consists of 15 residues. Germline CDR1 is MNHEY and CDR2 is SMNVEV (reference sequence). The J segment lost 10 bases and the V segment lost 4 bases, leaving 7 bases of the junction unmatched. The PCR contained 60 Vbeta and 13 Jbeta primers. Profiling relied on immunoSEQ multiplex PCR, and the TCRdb table lists in-frame clones only, not all of them. The sample records around 90,000 clones, about four fifths being singletons. The chain is built from TRBV27 and TRBJ2-1, with TRBD2 matching over 13 bases. The clonotype comes from a man aged 45-65 years in good health and CMV-seronegative. Sequencing used PBMCs. The CDR3 DNA follows: TGTGCCAGCAGTTCCAGGACTAGCGGGAGCTCCGAGCAGTTCTTC. It is translated as CASSSRTSGSSEQFF.